Listed below are T cell receptor beta chains from one sample, sequenced in a study of cytomegalovirus exposure and HLA in healthy donors. Sequenced by immunoSEQ multiplex PCR; TCRdb stores in-frame clones only, minus some. The sample has roughly 140,000 clones, 80% to 90% seen once. Sequencing was done on a sample of PBMCs. These receptor sequences come from a woman aged 40 to 49 in good health and CMV-seropositive. Both conserved end residues are part of each CDR3. Fields, in order: V gene, CDR3 length, clone size, J gene, D gene, CDR3 DNA, CDR3 protein. The D gene is left open where the match is weak. Expanded clones get a size class; other rows say once, few or many, or leave the size out.

>TRBV6-5|14|NA|TRBJ2-1|NA
TGTGCCAGCAGGGATACCCTTGGGGGGAATGAGCAGTTCTTC
CASRDTLGGNEQFF
>TRBV7-8|14|NA|TRBJ2-7|TRBD2
TGTGCCAGCAGCTTAGGGCGGGGGGAAGTGGGGCAGTACTTC
CASSLGRGEVGQYF
>TRBV6-1|16|NA|TRBJ1-1|TRBD1
TGTGCCAGCAGTGATTTGAGGGGGCGCTTTGACACTGAAGCTTTCTTT
CASSDLRGRFDTEAFF
>TRBV27|15|NA|TRBJ1-1|NA
TGTGCCAGCAGTACTACCTTGGGGGGAAACACTGAAGCTTTCTTT
CASSTTLGGNTEAFF
>TRBV28|14|NA|TRBJ2-3|NA
TGTGCCAGCTTTCCGGGACACACCACAGATACGCAGTATTTT
CASFPGHTTDTQYF
>TRBV9|15|NA|TRBJ2-3|TRBD2
TGTGCCAGCAGCGTAGGAAGCGGGACTACAGATACGCAGTATTTT
CASSVGSGTTDTQYF
>TRBV21-1|16|NA|TRBJ2-7|NA
TGTGCCAGCTTCCCAGCAGGAGCGGGAGGGCCGAACGAGCAGTACTTC
CASFPAGAGGPNEQYF
>TRBV30|13|NA|TRBJ1-1|NA
TGTGCCTGGAGTGTAGGTCGGGACACTGAAGCTTTCTTT
CAWSVGRDTEAFF
>TRBV9|15|NA|TRBJ2-3|TRBD2
TGTGCCAGCAGCGTTTCGACTAGCGGCACAGATACGCAGTATTTT
CASSVSTSGTDTQYF
>TRBV28|11|NA|TRBJ2-7|NA
TGTGCCAGCAGTGCCTTCTACGAGCAGTACTTC
CASSAFYEQYF
>TRBV5-4|13|NA|TRBJ1-2|NA
TGTGCCAGCAGCTTGCGGGGGGACTATGGCTACACCTTC
CASSLRGDYGYTF
>TRBV27|17|NA|TRBJ2-1|TRBD2
TGTGCCAGCAGTCCGGCGACTAGCGGGGGACTCTACAATGAGCAGTTCTTC
CASSPATSGGLYNEQFF
>TRBV6-1|12|NA|TRBJ2-1|TRBD2
TGTGCCAGCAGTTCAGGGTGGGGACTAAAGTTCTTC
CASSSGWGLKFF
>TRBV27|14|NA|TRBJ2-7|NA
TGTGCCAGCAGTTGGGGGCCTAGCAGCTACGAGCAGTACTTC
CASSWGPSSYEQYF
>TRBV30|17|few|TRBJ1-1|NA
TGTGCCTGGAGTCGGCAGTCCGGAGTACCTCTGAACACTGAAGCTTTCTTT
CAWSRQSGVPLNTEAFF
>TRBV28|15|NA|TRBJ1-3|NA
TGTGCCAGCAGCTTCGCGAGACAGGAACGAAACACCATATATTTT
CASSFARQERNTIYF
>TRBV6-1|14|NA|TRBJ1-4|NA
TGTGCCAGCAGCGGACTAGGTCGGGGGGAAAAACTGTTTTTT
CASSGLGRGEKLFF
>TRBV18|16|NA|TRBJ2-3|TRBD1
TGTGCCAGCTCAACGTTCGAGGGACAGGGCCCAGATACGCAGTATTTT
CASSTFEGQGPDTQYF
>TRBV28|14|NA|TRBJ2-7|TRBD1
TGTGCCAGCGTGGTCGGACAGGGACTCTACGAGCAGTACTTC
CASVVGQGLYEQYF
>TRBV27|13|NA|TRBJ2-3|NA
TGTGCCAGCAGTTCGGCAGTGAGGGATACGCAGTATTTT
CASSSAVRDTQYF
>TRBV28|17|NA|TRBJ2-2|NA
TGTGCCAGCAGGGCTAGGGGCGGGCAGGGGTACACCGGGGAGCTGTTTTTT
CASRARGGQGYTGELFF
>TRBV29-1|14|NA|TRBJ1-2|TRBD1
TGCAGCGTTGAATCCCCGGGACAGATCTATGGCTACACCTTC
CSVESPGQIYGYTF
>TRBV5-6|14|NA|TRBJ1-6|NA
TGTGCCAGCAGCTTAATTCAGGGGAATTCACCCCTCCACTTT
CASSLIQGNSPLHF
>TRBV28|15|NA|TRBJ1-6|NA
TGTGCCAGCAAGGCCGCGGGATATCGTAATTCACCCCTCCACTTT
CASKAAGYRNSPLHF
>TRBV6-8|19|NA|TRBJ2-7|TRBD2
TGTGCCAGCAGTCCGGGACTAGCGGGCAAGCTTATATTCTCCTACGAGCAGTACTTC
CASSPGLAGKLIFSYEQYF
>TRBV28|16|NA|TRBJ1-1|NA
TGTGCCAGCAGTCTGCTCTCGTCACAGGTGAACACTGAAGCTTTCTTT
CASSLLSSQVNTEAFF
>TRBV6-5|14|NA|TRBJ2-2|TRBD1
TGTGCCAGCAGCCCGGGACAGGGCACCGGGGAGCTGTTTTTT
CASSPGQGTGELFF
>TRBV6-1|14|NA|TRBJ2-1|TRBD2
TGTGCCAGCAGTCCTCTTAATAGGGAGGGTGAGCAGTTCTTC
CASSPLNREGEQFF
>TRBV5-4|17|NA|TRBJ2-2|TRBD1
TGTGCCAGCAGCAAACGGCCGGACAGGGGGAACACCGGGGAGCTGTTTTTT
CASSKRPDRGNTGELFF
>TRBV9|14|once|TRBJ2-3|NA
TGTGCCAGCAGCGTAAACAGGTACACAGATACGCAGTATTTT
CASSVNRYTDTQYF
>TRBV5-5|15|NA|TRBJ2-7|TRBD1
TGTGCCAGCAGCCAAAAGGACAGGTCCTCCTACGAGCAGTACTTC
CASSQKDRSSYEQYF
>TRBV5-1|18|NA|TRBJ2-1|TRBD2
TGCGCCAGCAGCTTGTTAACTAGCGGGAGGAGCTCCTACAATGAGCAGTTCTTC
CASSLLTSGRSSYNEQFF
>TRBV28|13|NA|TRBJ2-1|NA
TGTGCCAGCAGTCCCCCCGAGGGCGGGCAGCAGTTCTTC
CASSPPEGGQQFF
>TRBV19|14|NA|TRBJ1-5|NA
TGTGCCAGTAGCCGCCCGGGGGGGAGTCAGCCCCAGCATTTT
CASSRPGGSQPQHF
>TRBV27|14|NA|TRBJ1-1|NA
TGTGCCAGCAGTCCCCTAGGGAGAGGGACTGAAGCTTTCTTT
CASSPLGRGTEAFF
>TRBV30|13|NA|TRBJ2-7|TRBD2
TGTGCCTGGATCCGGCGGGGGGGTGGCGAGCAGTACTTC
CAWIRRGGGEQYF
>TRBV6-5|14|NA|TRBJ2-2|TRBD2
TGTGCCAGCAGTCAGACTAGCGATCCCGGGGAGCTGTTTTTT
CASSQTSDPGELFF
>TRBV5-1|14|NA|TRBJ2-3|TRBD2
TGCGCCAGCAGCTTGGGACTAGCGGAAGATACGCAGTATTTT
CASSLGLAEDTQYF
>TRBV6-5|16|NA|TRBJ1-3|NA
TGTGCCAGCAGTTACTCGGGGGGGAGCTCTGGAAACACCATATATTTT
CASSYSGGSSGNTIYF
>TRBV28|16|NA|TRBJ1-6|NA
TGTGCCAGCAGGCCTGGCGGGGGGACTCATAATTCACCCCTCCACTTT
CASRPGGGTHNSPLHF
>TRBV9|19|few|TRBJ2-6|TRBD1
TGTGCCAGCAGCGTCTCGGACAGGGCATGGGAGTCTGGGGCCAACGTCCTGACTTTC
CASSVSDRAWESGANVLTF
>TRBV2|14|NA|TRBJ1-2|NA
TGTGCCAGCAGTACGAATCAGGGAGGCTATGGCTACACCTTC
CASSTNQGGYGYTF
>TRBV2|15|NA|TRBJ2-3|TRBD1
TGTGCCAGCAGCCGAATGGGACAGTTCACAGATACGCAGTATTTT
CASSRMGQFTDTQYF
>TRBV7-2|14|NA|TRBJ2-7|NA
TGTGCCAGCAGCTTGGGAGGGGGGGCCCACGAGCAGTACTTC
CASSLGGGAHEQYF
>TRBV7-2|19|NA|TRBJ2-4|TRBD2
TGTGCCAGCAGCTTAGGGAGCGGGGGGGCCGGGTTGGGCAAAAACATTCAGTACTTC
CASSLGSGGAGLGKNIQYF
>TRBV2|15|NA|TRBJ2-3|TRBD2
TGTGCCAGCAGTAGGACTAGCGGATACACAGATACGCAGTATTTT
CASSRTSGYTDTQYF
>TRBV10-1|13|many|TRBJ2-7|NA
TGCGCCAGCAGTGAGGAGAGCTCCTACGAGCAGTACTTC
CASSEESSYEQYF
>TRBV7-3|20|NA|TRBJ2-3|TRBD2
TGTGCCAGCAACTTAACGACCGGGACTAGCGGGAGGGCCGAGTGGGATACGCAGTATTTT
CASNLTTGTSGRAEWDTQYF
>TRBV7-3|16|NA|TRBJ2-1|NA
TGTGCCAGCAGCGAAGGGGCCCTGGGTCTTCAACGCCGAAAGTTCTTC
CASSEGALGLQRRKFF
>TRBV4-3|17|NA|TRBJ2-6|NA
TGCGCCAGCAGCCAAGACTTAGGGGTTTCTGGGGCCAACGTCCTGACTTTC
CASSQDLGVSGANVLTF
>TRBV2|14|NA|TRBJ1-5|NA
TGTGCCAGCAGGGAGGGGTTTGGCGGTCAGCCCCAGCATTTT
CASREGFGGQPQHF
>TRBV18|18|once|TRBJ2-7|TRBD2
TGTGCCAGCTCACCACCGGGGACAGGACTAGCGGGGGCGGCGGAGCAGTACTTC
CASSPPGTGLAGAAEQYF
>TRBV28|14|NA|TRBJ1-5|TRBD1
TGTGCCAGCAGTTTAGGACAGGGATCGCAGCCCCAGCATTTT
CASSLGQGSQPQHF
>TRBV2|16|few|TRBJ2-1|NA
TGTGCCAGCAGACCCACAGGGATTTGGTCCTACAATGAGCAGTTCTTC
CASRPTGIWSYNEQFF
>TRBV5-4|17|many|TRBJ2-3|TRBD2
TGTGCCAGCAGCTTGGGTACTAGCGGGAAGGGCACAGATACGCAGTATTTT
CASSLGTSGKGTDTQYF
>TRBV27|14|NA|TRBJ2-7|TRBD2
TGTGCCAGCAGTCTGACTAGCGCCGACTACGAGCAGTACTTC
CASSLTSADYEQYF
>TRBV19|15|NA|TRBJ2-5|TRBD2
TGTGCCAGTAGTAGCGGACTAGCGGGGAGGGAGACCCAGTACTTC
CASSSGLAGRETQYF
>TRBV5-6|14|NA|TRBJ2-1|NA
TGTGCCAGCAGCAGACTAGGACCTGACAATGAGCAGTTCTTC
CASSRLGPDNEQFF
>TRBV5-1|13|few|TRBJ1-1|NA
TGCGCCAGCAGCCGTCCACAGAACACTGAAGCTTTCTTT
CASSRPQNTEAFF
>TRBV7-9|16|NA|TRBJ1-5|NA
TGTGCCAGCAGCTCCCACAGCGGTTATAGCAATCAGCCCCAGCATTTT
CASSSHSGYSNQPQHF